This T cell receptor beta chain stems from a study of beta chain features in type 1 diabetes. As to this clone: The target antigen is unknown.

The sequenced template was cDNA made from the entire isolated RNA. Libraries were prepared by immunoSEQ multiplex PCR; TCRdb keeps only in-frame clonotypes and omits some of them. This table holds hundreds of thousands of clones, around an eighth found once. Whole-study results and caveats: Type 1 diabetes patients had VDJ junctions that carried fewer insertions and more deletions. Cells with high TCR expression could be over-represented when cDNA is sequenced. Shortening that was moderate but significant affected the TCRB CDR3s of Type 1 diabetes patients in all four CD4+ subsets.

V shed 4 bases and J 7 bases; nucleotides not matched to a gene: 9. From germline, CDR1 is SGHDT and CDR2 YYEEEE. The CDR3 length is 15 residues. CD45RO/CCR7/CD25/CD127/CD95/CD27 separated CD4+ naive, central memory, regulatory and stem cell-like memory cells by sorting. The genes are TRBV5-6 and TRBJ2-7; TRBD1 aligns across 12 bases. The sequenced sample was naive CD4+ T cells from blood. The sequence was collected from a woman between 18 and 30 years old with type 1 diabetes. The CDR3 DNA follows: TGTGCCAGCAGCCGCGCGGGACAGGGGGCAGAAGAGCAGTACTTC. This codes for CASSRAGQGAEEQYF.